The rows below give T cell receptor beta chains drawn from one sample of a study of technical replicates of blood from a handful of donors. Assay: immunoSEQ multiplex PCR; the TCRdb copy retains only in-frame clones and omits some. The data show 80,000 or so clones, 90% to 95% seen once. The specimen was T cells isolated from PBMCs. The receptors originated from a human donor in good health. Each CDR3 is given with its conserved first and last residue. Each record gives: clone size, V gene, J gene, D gene, CDR3 DNA, CDR3 protein. The D gene is left open where the match is weak. Clone size is shown for a subset of rows, as once, few, many or a class of expanded clone.

>NA|TRBV7-8|TRBJ1-2|TRBD1
TGTGCCAGCAGCTTCAGGGGGCAGCTCTCCAACTATGGCTACACCTTC
CASSFRGQLSNYGYTF
>NA|TRBV4-1|TRBJ1-5|NA
TGCGCCAGCAGCCAGAAAGGCCCGGGACAAAATCAGCCCCAGCATTTT
CASSQKGPGQNQPQHF
>NA|TRBV9|TRBJ2-5|NA
TGTGCCAGCGGTCTCGGGGAGGAGACCCAGTACTTC
CASGLGEETQYF
>NA|TRBV7-9|TRBJ2-7|NA
TGTGCCAGCAGCTTAGTGGGGACACCCGGGGAGCAGTACTTC
CASSLVGTPGEQYF
>NA|TRBV11-2|TRBJ1-2|NA
TGTGCCAGCAGCTTAGGCGGGAGAACTAACTATGGCTACACCTTC
CASSLGGRTNYGYTF
>NA|TRBV5-4|TRBJ2-1|TRBD2
TGTGCCAGCAGTCTAGCGGGAGCACGCTCCTACAATGAGCAGTTCTTC
CASSLAGARSYNEQFF
>NA|TRBV6-4|TRBJ2-2|TRBD2
TGTGCCAGCACCCCTAACCCGGGGAGTAGCGGGACCTACACCGGGGAGCTGTTTTTT
CASTPNPGSSGTYTGELFF
>NA|TRBV27|TRBJ2-7|NA
TGTGCCAGCACGGCGGGTCGCTCCTACGAGCAGTACTTC
CASTAGRSYEQYF
>NA|TRBV9|TRBJ2-3|NA
TGTGCCAGCAGCGTATCTACGGAGACTAGCACAGATACGCAGTATTTT
CASSVSTETSTDTQYF
>NA|TRBV7-9|TRBJ2-7|TRBD2
TGTGCCAGCAGCTATAGCGGGAGCTCCTACGAGCAGTACTTC
CASSYSGSSYEQYF
>NA|TRBV5-1|TRBJ1-2|NA
TGCGCCATCCGGACAGAAGCACATTATGGCTACACCTTC
CAIRTEAHYGYTF
>NA|TRBV27|TRBJ2-2|NA
TGTGCCAGCATAAAAACCGGGGAGCTGTTTTTT
CASIKTGELFF
>NA|TRBV13|TRBJ2-1|TRBD2
TGTGCCAGCAGCCTAAAGACTAGCGGAAACTACAATGAGCAGTTCTTC
CASSLKTSGNYNEQFF
>NA|TRBV5-4|TRBJ1-2|TRBD1
TGTGCCAGCACCTATGCGGACAGGGAGGCTTATGGCTACACCTTC
CASTYADREAYGYTF
>NA|TRBV29-1|TRBJ2-1|NA
TGCAGCGTTGTCGAGCGTCTGACCTACAATGAGCAGTTCTTC
CSVVERLTYNEQFF
>NA|TRBV7-2|TRBJ1-1|NA
TGTGCCAGCAGCTTAGGGGGGGGCCTAGGGGCTTTCTTT
CASSLGGGLGAFF
>NA|TRBV2|TRBJ2-7|TRBD2
TGTGCCAGCAGAGAAGGGACTAGCGGGATCTACGAGCAGTACTTC
CASREGTSGIYEQYF
>NA|TRBV18|TRBJ1-3|NA
TGTGCCAGCTCACCCATAGGCGTCAGGTCTGGAAACACCATATATTTT
CASSPIGVRSGNTIYF
>NA|TRBV19|TRBJ2-7|TRBD2
TGTGCCAGTAGTATAAACTCGGGACTAGCCCACTACGAGCAGTACTTC
CASSINSGLAHYEQYF
>NA|TRBV2|TRBJ1-2|NA
TGTGCCAGCGGAGGACTGATTAATAATGGCTACACCTTC
CASGGLINNGYTF
>NA|TRBV19|TRBJ2-1|TRBD2
TGTGCCAGTAGCGGACTAGTCTCTCGCAGTGAGCAGTTCTTC
CASSGLVSRSEQFF
>NA|TRBV27|TRBJ1-5|TRBD1
TGTGCCAGCAGTTTAGGACAGGAGAATCAGCCCCAGCATTTT
CASSLGQENQPQHF
>NA|TRBV28|TRBJ2-7|TRBD2
TGTGCCAGCAGTCTGTTCGGGAGGGGCTACGAGCAGTACTTC
CASSLFGRGYEQYF
>NA|TRBV19|TRBJ2-1|NA
TGTGCCAGTAACCCCCAGACTAGTCAAGAGCAGTTCTTC
CASNPQTSQEQFF
>NA|TRBV7-2|TRBJ2-1|TRBD1
TGTGCCAGCAGCCCCGGGACAGCTTACAATGAGCAGTTCTTC
CASSPGTAYNEQFF
>NA|TRBV7-9|TRBJ2-7|TRBD2
TGTGCCAGCAGCTCCGGGACTATCCCCTACGAGCAGTACTTC
CASSSGTIPYEQYF
>NA|TRBV19|TRBJ1-1|TRBD1
TGTGCCAGTAGTACAGGGACAGGGGTTTTGACTGAAGCTTTCTTT
CASSTGTGVLTEAFF
>NA|TRBV27|TRBJ1-1|TRBD1
TGTGCTTCCAGGGGGCTGGGTCGGGCTTTCTTT
CASRGLGRAFF
>NA|TRBV28|TRBJ1-5|NA
TGTGCCAGCACCCTAGGAGGGTTTCTGCCCCAGCATTTT
CASTLGGFLPQHF
>NA|TRBV10-3|TRBJ1-1|NA
TGTGCCATCAGTGAGAGGCAAGCGGGGAACACTGAAGCTTTCTTT
CAISERQAGNTEAFF
>NA|TRBV2|TRBJ1-3|TRBD1
TGTGCCAGCCAGGGGACAGGGGGGACTGGAAACACCATATATTTT
CASQGTGGTGNTIYF
>NA|TRBV6-5|TRBJ1-2|NA
TGTGCCAGTCCCGAGGCGGTGGGGGGGGGCTACACCTTC
CASPEAVGGGYTF
>few|TRBV2|TRBJ1-5|NA
TGTGCCAGCAGTGCACAGCCCTATAGCAATCAGCCCCAGCATTTT
CASSAQPYSNQPQHF